This T cell receptor (beta chain) was identified in a study of T cell repertoires in cytomegalovirus infection. Study background: Selection of CMV epitopes for the study included recently identified HLA-C-restricted and well-studied HLA-B-restricted ones. From public TCR beta signatures came an indication of both CMV infection and matching HLA type. Notes on the study in general: The ex vivo response was dominated by HLA-C-restricted CMV-specific TCR beta clonotypes. Cumulative public TCR beta family frequency identified carriers of CMV plus the relevant HLA.

Using its own MiXCR run on the reads, TCRdb lists one record per CDR3 protein. This table holds approximately 470,000 distinct CDR3 sequences, under 45% found once. Germline CDR1 and CDR2: SGHDN and FVKESK. The CDR3 is made up of 13 amino acids. V was trimmed by 2 bases and J by 2 bases, leaving 5 bases between them. Comment on this clonotype: Its antigen is not known.

The sample was cultured PBMCs, taken from culture after CMV antigen stimulation. The source of this sequence is a human donor in good health (CMV status not recorded). Some clones in this sample may be carry-over from other donors' samples. V is TRBV14 and J is TRBJ2-3; D gene unclear. As DNA, the CDR3 is TGTGCCAGCAGCCAACCGGCCACAGATACGCAGTATTTT. This gives the protein CASSQPATDTQYF.